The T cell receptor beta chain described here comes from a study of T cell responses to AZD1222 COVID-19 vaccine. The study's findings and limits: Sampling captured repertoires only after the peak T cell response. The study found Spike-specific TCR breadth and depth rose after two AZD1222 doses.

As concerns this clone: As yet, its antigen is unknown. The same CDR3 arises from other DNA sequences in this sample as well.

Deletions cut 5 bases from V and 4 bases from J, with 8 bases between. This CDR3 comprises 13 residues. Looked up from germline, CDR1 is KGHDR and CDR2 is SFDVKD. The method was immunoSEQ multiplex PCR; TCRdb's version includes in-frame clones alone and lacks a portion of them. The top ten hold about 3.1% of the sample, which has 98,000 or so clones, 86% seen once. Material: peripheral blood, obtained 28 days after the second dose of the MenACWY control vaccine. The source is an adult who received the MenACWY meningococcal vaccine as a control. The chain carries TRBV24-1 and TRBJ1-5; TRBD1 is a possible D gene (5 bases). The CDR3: CATSGQGNQPQHF. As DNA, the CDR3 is TGTGCCACCAGTGGTCAGGGTAATCAGCCCCAGCATTTT.